Here is one TCR beta chain with its context. What it recognizes is unknown. Method: immunoSEQ multiplex PCR; TCRdb's copy keeps in-frame clones and lacks some. The repertoire consists of some 120,000 clones, with just over 90% occurring once and the leading ten covering roughly 7%. This sample is part of a study of T cell responses to AZD1222 COVID-19 vaccine. Study-wide findings and caveats: A mostly white British donor set with more females was recruited, and clonal diversity was possibly underestimated.

CDR3 size: 17 residues. Per germline, CDR1 MGHRA and CDR2 YSYEKL. V shed 3 bases, J shed 1 base, and the junction held 10 bases outside the gene matches. The source of this sequence is an adult in good health. The chain combines TRBV4-1 with TRBJ2-5; 8 bases fit TRBD2. The source material was peripheral blood, sampled on day 0 of AZD1222 vaccination. CDR3 sequence (DNA): TGCGCCAGCAGCCAGGCCGCGGACGGGAGGGCCCAAGAGACCCAGTACTTC. Translated: CASSQAADGRAQETQYF.